This T cell receptor beta chain originates from a study of cytomegalovirus exposure and HLA in healthy donors. Study results and limitations: The authors judged a highly shared variant cluster likely a sequencing artifact. A later analysis linked a missense DCLRE1C variant to TCR beta V- and J-gene trimming. TCR beta sequences reportedly predicted the HLA-A and HLA-B alleles of most subjects accurately.

On this clone: The antigen remains undetermined.

CDR1 is MDHEN, CDR2 SYDVKM, per germline. V shed 4 bases and J 2 bases; nucleotides not matched to a gene: 4. The CDR3 extends over 14 amino acids. Vbeta (60) and Jbeta (13) primers were used in the PCR. Here immunoSEQ multiplex PCR was the method, and the copy in TCRdb shows in-frame clones only, minus some. The sample lists a few hundred thousand clones; 65% to 85% were seen once. Sequenced input: PBMCs. The chain uses TRBV28 and TRBJ2-5; 7 bases fit TRBD1. This TCR was sampled from a woman in her thirties in good health and CMV-seronegative. The CDR3 region has the DNA TGTGCCAGCAGTTCCTCGACAGGGCAAGAGACCCAGTACTTC. Translating gives CASSSSTGQETQYF.